Each of the 10 T cell receptor beta chains below was sequenced from the same sample in a study of blood T cell repertoires in COVID-19. Sequencing used immunoSEQ multiplex PCR; TCRdb keeps in-frame clones, though not all of them. This table has some 48,000 clones, around 87% appearing once. The material sequenced was peripheral blood. The receptors here all came from a woman at least 80 years old in a cohort sampled during active or convalescent COVID-19.

This chain links TRBV6-5 with TRBJ1-2; D call uncertain. With 7 bases removed from V and 8 bases from J, the gap between germline ends came to 17 bases. This CDR3 is 13 amino acids long. Germline CDR1 and CDR2: MNHEY and SVGAGI. The CDR3 loop reads CASTGRVRVGYTF. The CDR3 bases are TGTGCCAGCACCGGCCGGGTCCGCGTCGGCTACACCTTC.

This chain uses TRBV25-1 with TRBJ2-1; 9 nucleotides line up with TRBD2. Unmatched junction bases numbered 1, after V lost 4 bases and J lost 0 bases. The CDR3 has 15 amino acids. Germline-derived CDR1 and CDR2 are MGHDK and SYGVNS. The CDR3: CASSGSGSSYNEQFF. The CDR3 coding sequence is TGTGCCAGCAGTGGTAGCGGGAGCTCCTACAATGAGCAGTTCTTC.

This clone was observed a few times. The J gene is TRBJ2-1, the V gene TRBV3-1 (or the pseudogene TRBV3-2), with TRBD2 matching over 8 bases. CDR3 size: 12 residues. The germline gives CDR1 LGHDT, CDR2 YNNKEL (reference sequence). As DNA, the CDR3 is TGTGCGATCCGGGGGGGCTCTGGAGAGCAGTTCTTC. Translated, it gives CAIRGGSGEQFF.

This chain uses TRBV2 with TRBJ2-3, with a tentative D call TRBD1 (7 bases). V was trimmed by 8 bases and J by 4 bases, leaving 19 bases between them. The CDR3 has 15 amino acids. Germline V CDR1 and CDR2: SNHLY, FYNNEI. As DNA, the CDR3 is TGTGCCAGCCGACGAGGAGGGGGCAGCGCAGATACGCAGTATTTT. This sequence encodes CASRRGGGSADTQYF.

V gene TRBV24-1 combines with J gene TRBJ2-3, with no clear D. The CDR3 extends over 13 amino acids. CDR1 is KGHDR and CDR2 is SFDVKD in the germline V gene. The V and J ends lost 4 bases and 4 bases respectively, with 8 bases between them. In DNA, the CDR3 is TGTGCCACCAGTGAACTCGGTGCAGATACGCAGTATTTT. Amino acid sequence: CATSELGADTQYF.

This chain joins TRBV5-1 and TRBJ2-3; D remains unclear. CDR1 and CDR2 from the germline V gene are SGHRS and YFSETQ. There are 15 residues in the CDR3. Trimming pared 9 bases from V and 4 bases from J, leaving 21 bases between. The CDR3 region is CATTPVGSIADTQYF. The CDR3, as DNA: TGCGCCACGACCCCGGTGGGTAGCATCGCAGATACGCAGTATTTT.

The genes are TRBV19 and TRBJ1-1, with a weak D call TRBD1 (6 bases). Between the trimmed V and J ends, which lost 6 bases and 3 bases, there was a span of 20 bases. CDR1 and CDR2 (germline): LNHDA, SQIVND (reference sequence). This CDR3 contains 16 residues. CDR3 protein: CASSNSRGRGDTEAFF. CDR3 coding DNA: TGTGCCAGTAGCAATAGCAGGGGCCGAGGGGACACTGAAGCTTTCTTT.

As regards this clone: The sample contains more than one DNA sequence encoding this CDR3. The rearrangement joins TRBV5-1 to TRBJ1-4; 7 positions agree with TRBD1. Germline V gene sequence: CDR1 SGHRS, CDR2 YFSETQ. The ends lost 5 bases at V and 0 bases at J; junction bases unmatched: 4. The CDR3 runs to 15 residues. In nucleotides, the CDR3 is TGCGCCAGCAGTTTCACAGGGGCAACTAATGAAAAACTGTTTTTT. It codes for CASSFTGATNEKLFF.

The chain is built from TRBV5-8 and TRBJ1-1, with D maybe TRBD1 (6 bases). Germline CDR1 and CDR2: SGHTS and YDEGEE. V lost 1 base, J lost 1 base, and 14 bases lay in between. The CDR3 runs 16 residues. The CDR3, as DNA: TGTGCCAGCAGCTTGCTAAGGGGGTCAGGGAACACTGAAGCTTTCTTT. It codes for CASSLLRGSGNTEAFF.

CDR3 DNA sequence: TGTGCCAGTAGTATAGATCGGGGGAATGGCTACACCTTC. Its protein product is CASSIDRGNGYTF. This chain connects TRBV19 to TRBJ1-2; D might be TRBD1 (5 bases). The CDR3 is 13 amino acids. Germline values: CDR1 LNHDA, CDR2 SQIVND (reference sequence). Trimming shortened V by 0 bases and J by 6 bases, and 8 bases separated the two germline ends.